This TCR beta chain was retrieved from a study of siplizumab effects on memory and regulatory T cells. Notes on this clone: Its target is not known.

The method was immunoSEQ multiplex PCR; TCRdb's version includes in-frame clones alone and lacks a portion of them. The sample shows approximately 90,000 clones, over 85% of them seen only once. Study-wide results and limits: Siplizumab cultures yielded proliferating Tregs whose suppressive function was not confirmed. Proliferating CD4+ or CD8+ clones, roughly 75-97% of them, lacked an assignable naive or memory phenotype. Unstimulated naive T cells seemed to show more diversity than memory cells did, and they also seemed to be among the major contributors to the alloresponse.

This TCR derives from a human donor in good health. What was sequenced was non-Treg CD4+ T cells sorted from blood.

The CDR3 DNA sequence: TGTGCCAGCAGATATGACAGCTACACTGAAGCTTTCTTT. Its translation: CASRYDSYTEAFF. The chain combines TRBV6-1 with TRBJ1-1; possibly TRBD1 for D (5 bases). The V and J ends lost 6 bases and 3 bases respectively, with 11 bases between them. The germline CDR1 and CDR2 sequences are MNHNS and SASEGT. The CDR3 extends over 13 amino acids.